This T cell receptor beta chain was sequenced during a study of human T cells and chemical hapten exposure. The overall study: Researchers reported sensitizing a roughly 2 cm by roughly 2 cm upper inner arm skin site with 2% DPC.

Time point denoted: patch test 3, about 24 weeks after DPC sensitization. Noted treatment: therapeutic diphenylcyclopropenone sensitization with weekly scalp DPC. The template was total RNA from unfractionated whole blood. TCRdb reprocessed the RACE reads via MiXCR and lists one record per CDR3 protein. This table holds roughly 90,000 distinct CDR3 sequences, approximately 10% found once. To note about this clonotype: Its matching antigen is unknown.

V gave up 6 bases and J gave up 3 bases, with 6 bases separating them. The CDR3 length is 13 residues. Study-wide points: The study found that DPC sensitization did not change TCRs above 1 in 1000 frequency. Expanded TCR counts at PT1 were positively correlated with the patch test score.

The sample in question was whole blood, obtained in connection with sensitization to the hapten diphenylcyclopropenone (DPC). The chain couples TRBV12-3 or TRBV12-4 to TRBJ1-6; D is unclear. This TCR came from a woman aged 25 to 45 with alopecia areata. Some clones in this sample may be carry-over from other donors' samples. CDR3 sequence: CASRRGYNSPLHF. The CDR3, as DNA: TGTGCCAGCAGGCGGGGCTATAATTCACCCCTCCACTTT.